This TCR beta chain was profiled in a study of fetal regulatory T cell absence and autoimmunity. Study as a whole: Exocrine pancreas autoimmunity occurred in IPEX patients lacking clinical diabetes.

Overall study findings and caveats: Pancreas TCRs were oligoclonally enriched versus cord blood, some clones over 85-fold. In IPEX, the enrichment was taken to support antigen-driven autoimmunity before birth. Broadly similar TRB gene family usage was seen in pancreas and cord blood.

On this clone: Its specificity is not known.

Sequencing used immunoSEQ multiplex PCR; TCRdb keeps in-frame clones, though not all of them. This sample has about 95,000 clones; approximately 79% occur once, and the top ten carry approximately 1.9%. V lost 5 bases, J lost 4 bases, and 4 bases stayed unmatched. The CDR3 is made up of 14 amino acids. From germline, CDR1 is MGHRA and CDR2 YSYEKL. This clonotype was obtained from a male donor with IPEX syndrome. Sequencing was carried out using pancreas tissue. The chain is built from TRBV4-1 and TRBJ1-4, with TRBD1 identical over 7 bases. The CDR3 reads CASSEDRLNEKLFF. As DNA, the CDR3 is TGCGCCAGCAGCGAGGACAGGCTTAATGAAAAACTGTTTTTT.